This T cell receptor (beta chain) was sequenced for a study of blood T cell repertoires in COVID-19. The V end lost 5 bases, the J end lost 3 bases, and 11 bases lay between the germline ends. The CDR3 is 14 residues long. Looked up from germline, CDR1 is SGHAT and CDR2 is FQDESV (reference sequence). Under the authors' procedure: Cell counts per sample came from amplifying reference gene primers. Sequenced by immunoSEQ multiplex PCR; TCRdb stores in-frame clones only, minus some. The V and J calls and the clone size are those of that table, but D and trimming were determined from the DNA. The repertoire holds 100,000 to 150,000 clones, with over 75% as singletons. Only a few counts were recorded for this clone.

The source material was peripheral blood. The genes are TRBV11-1 and TRBJ2-1, with D perhaps matching TRBD1 (6 bases). This TCR came from an older woman with acute or convalescent COVID-19. The CDR3 region is CASSTDRDYNEQFF. CDR3 DNA sequence: TGTGCCAGCAGCACGGACAGAGACTACAATGAGCAGTTCTTC. The full variable domain, in which reference TRBV11-1 and TRBJ2-1 provide the parts outside the CDR3, is EAEVAQSPRYKITEKSQAVAFWCDPISGHATLYWYRQILGQGPELLVQFQDESVVDDSQLPKDRFSAERLKGVDSTLKIQPAELGDSAMYLCASSTDRDYNEQFFGPGTRLTVL.